This TCR beta chain was identified during a study of shared clonotypes between healthy human individuals. Study as a whole: Researchers assigned three CD4 naive, three CD4 memory, two CD8 naive and one CD8 memory plate to each donor.

Germline CDR1 SGHVS, CDR2 FQNEAQ. This CDR3 is 19 amino acids long. With V trimmed by 5 bases and J by 5 bases, 21 bases remained unmatched. This table comes from immunoSEQ multiplex PCR, and its TCRdb copy is limited to in-frame clones, with some not included. The sample shows about 180,000 clones, just under 95% of them seen only once. On this clone: Its antigen is as yet unknown.

Findings and caveats of the study: A handful of donors showed sharing of approximately 5% of naive CD4 clonotypes. Sequencing depth was expected to affect clonotype sharing among donors.

It was into CD45RA+ naive and CD45RA-negative memory subsets that the CD4+ cells were split. Source material: naive CD4+ T cells sorted from blood. Subset denoted: CD45RA+ positively selected. The origin of this receptor is a woman in her twenties or thirties in good health. The V and J genes are TRBV7-8 and TRBJ2-3; TRBD2 matches 8 bases. Written as DNA, the CDR3 is TGTGCCAGCAGCCCCCGGCAAACAGGAGTAGCGGGGCCTAGAGATACGCAGTATTTT. Its translation is CASSPRQTGVAGPRDTQYF.